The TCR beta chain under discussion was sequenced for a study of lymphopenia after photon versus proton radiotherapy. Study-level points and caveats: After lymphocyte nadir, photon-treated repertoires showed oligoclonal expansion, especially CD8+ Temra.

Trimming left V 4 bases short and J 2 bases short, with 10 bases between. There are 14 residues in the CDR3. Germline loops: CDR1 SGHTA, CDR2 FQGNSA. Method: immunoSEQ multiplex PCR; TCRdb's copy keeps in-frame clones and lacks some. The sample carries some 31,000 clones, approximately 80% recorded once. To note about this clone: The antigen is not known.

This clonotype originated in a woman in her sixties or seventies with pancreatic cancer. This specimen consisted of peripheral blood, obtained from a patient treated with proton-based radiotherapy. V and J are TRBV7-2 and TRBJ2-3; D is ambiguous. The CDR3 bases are TGTGCCAGCAGCTCTATAGCCTACACAGATACGCAGTATTTT. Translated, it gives CASSSIAYTDTQYF.